The 19 T cell receptor beta chains below were found in one sample sequenced in a study of technical replicates of blood from a few donors. Assay used: immunoSEQ multiplex PCR; TCRdb lists only in-frame clones, some missing. The data show 95,000 to 100,000 clones, approximately 96% seen once. Sequenced sample: T cells isolated from PBMCs. The receptor set was obtained from a human donor in good health.

This clone was seen just once. This chain links TRBV5-1 with TRBJ2-7, with 8 bases lining up with TRBD1. V shed 0 bases, J shed 3 bases, and the junction held 5 bases outside the gene matches. Germline assignment: CDR1 SGHRS and CDR2 YFSETQ. CDR3 length equals 15 residues. CDR3 nucleotides: TGCGCCAGCAGCTTGGTGACAGGGGTTTACTACGAGCAGTACTTC. This gives the protein CASSLVTGVYYEQYF.

CDR3 residues: CASSFWGRLADISSYEQYF. Written as DNA, the CDR3 is TGTGCCAGCAGTTTTTGGGGACGGCTAGCGGATATAAGTTCCTACGAGCAGTACTTC. J is TRBJ2-7 and V is TRBV28; 7 nucleotides agree with TRBD2. CDR1 and CDR2 from the germline V gene are MDHEN and SYDVKM. The CDR3 spans 19 residues. Trimming cost V 3 bases and J 1 base; bases outside gene matches: 18.

This sequence joins TRBV27 and TRBJ2-7; unclear D gene. Trimming stripped 0 bases from V and 3 bases from J, with 6 bases between. There are 13 residues in the CDR3. CDR1 is MNHEY, CDR2 SMNVEV, per germline (reference sequence). The CDR3 nucleotides are TGTGCCAGCAGTTTATCATCTTTCTACGAGCAGTACTTC. Protein product: CASSLSSFYEQYF.

The rearrangement joins TRBV9 to TRBJ2-5, with D possibly TRBD2 on 7 matching bases. The CDR3 spans 11 residues. Trimming pared 4 bases from V and 11 bases from J, leaving 12 bases between. Germline CDR1 is SGDLS and CDR2 is YYNGEE. The CDR3 protein is CASSRGGDQYF. In DNA form, the CDR3 reads TGTGCCAGCAGCCGAGGGGGGGATCAGTACTTC.

The genes are TRBV6-1 and TRBJ2-7; D not certain. This CDR3 comprises 12 residues. The ends were cut back, 2 bases at V and 10 bases at J, with 12 bases in the middle. Germline CDR1 reads MNHNS; CDR2 reads SASEGT. The CDR3 nucleotides read TGTGCCAGCAGTGAACCCAGGATCCCTCAGTACTTC. This translates into CASSEPRIPQYF.

The rearrangement joins TRBV18 to TRBJ1-1, with 9 bases that match TRBD1. Germline V gene sequence: CDR1 KGHSH, CDR2 LQKENI. J gave up 5 bases and V 4 bases, and 11 bases lay outside the gene matches. CDR3 length equals 16 residues. The CDR3 spells CASSLVKVGQGTEAFF. The DNA for the CDR3 is TGTGCCAGCTCACTCGTTAAGGTCGGACAGGGGACTGAAGCTTTCTTT.

The chain joins TRBV9 to TRBJ2-7, with 9 bases that match TRBD1. Per germline, CDR1 SGDLS and CDR2 YYNGEE. Losses at the gene ends were 0 bases for V and 6 bases for J; bases not matched to a gene: 13. This CDR3 is built from 17 residues. CDR3 in amino acids: CASSVAGFGTGMLEQYF. CDR3 coding DNA: TGTGCCAGCAGCGTAGCGGGTTTCGGGACAGGGATGCTCGAGCAGTACTTC.

This chain joins TRBV5-1 and TRBJ2-1; 8 bases line up with TRBD1. Losses at the gene ends were 3 bases for V and 7 bases for J; bases not matched to a gene: 12. Per the germline V gene, CDR1 is SGHRS and CDR2 is YFSETQ. CDR3 length: 16 residues. CDR3 residues: CASSSPFGQGRNEQFF. CDR3 nucleotide sequence: TGCGCCAGCAGCTCACCTTTCGGACAGGGAAGGAATGAGCAGTTCTTC.

The rearrangement joins TRBV7-9 to TRBJ2-7; D is undetermined. V lost 4 bases and J lost 2, with 6 bases in between. The CDR3 spans 12 residues. Looked up from germline, CDR1 is SEHNR and CDR2 is FQNEAQ (reference sequence). The CDR3 DNA reads TGTGCCAGCAGCTCAAGCCCCTACGAGCAGTACTTC. Translation: CASSSSPYEQYF. The full variable domain, completed using reference TRBV7-9 and TRBJ2-7, is DTGVSQNPRHKITKRGQNVTFRCDPISEHNRLYWYRQTLGQGPEFLTYFQNEAQLEKSRLLSDRFSAERPKGSFSTLEIQRTEQGDSAMYLCASSSSPYEQYFGPGTRLTVT.

The CDR3 DNA reads TGCGCCAGCAGGTTCAATTACAGGGTACAGAACACTGAAGCTTTCTTT. This encodes CASRFNYRVQNTEAFF. This sequence joins TRBV4-1 and TRBJ1-1; TRBD1 is a possible D gene (6 bases). CDR1 and CDR2 from the germline V gene are MGHRA and YSYEKL. This CDR3 contains 16 residues. Trimming took off 6 bases at V and 1 base at J, with 18 bases between the two ends.

A remark on this clone: A read error may account for a junction end that differs from germline. The chain links TRBV7-7 to TRBJ2-2; TRBD2 might be the D (6 bases). This CDR3 has 17 amino acids. The V gene's germline CDR1 is SSHAT and CDR2 FNYEAQ (reference sequence). The CDR3 here is CASSLSDTGAISGELFF. The CDR3 DNA reads as TGTGCTAGCAGCTTAAGCGATACGGGAGCAATATCCGGGGAGCTGTTTTTT.

The rearrangement joins TRBV4-2 to TRBJ2-7; maybe TRBD2 (6 bases). Trimming removed 0 bases from V and 5 bases from J, with 14 bases in between. The CDR3 loop spans 15 amino acids. Germline V gives CDR1 LGHNA, CDR2 YNFKEQ. The DNA for the CDR3 is TGTGCCAGCAGCCAAGAGGAGGGAGAGGGGAACGAGCAGTACTTC. The encoded protein is CASSQEEGEGNEQYF.

The J gene is TRBJ1-1, the V gene TRBV28; D gene ambiguous. CDR1 MDHEN and CDR2 SYDVKM come from the germline V gene. CDR3 length: 15 amino acids. Trimming removed 6 bases at V and 5 bases at J, with 19 bases between. The CDR3 spells CASSFPQVEETEAFF. For the CDR3, the DNA is TGTGCCAGCAGCTTTCCGCAGGTAGAAGAGACTGAAGCTTTCTTT.

The rearrangement links TRBV5-6 to TRBJ1-2; 10 nucleotides align to TRBD1. Germline values: CDR1 SGHDT, CDR2 YYEEEE. This CDR3 contains 18 residues. V lost 0 bases and J lost 2; bases outside the gene matches: 10. CDR3 DNA sequence: TGTGCCAGCAGCTTGGAAGGCCCCGGGACAGGGGCCAACTATGGCTACACCTTC. Translation gives CASSLEGPGTGANYGYTF.

V and J are TRBV5-1 and TRBJ2-7; 8 bases line up with TRBD1. The germline CDR1 and CDR2 sequences are SGHRS and YFSETQ. V gave up 4 bases and J gave up 1 base; unmatched junction bases: 7. CDR3 length equals 15 residues. The CDR3: CASSKGQALSYEQYF. The CDR3 nucleotides are TGCGCCAGCAGCAAGGGACAGGCGTTGTCCTACGAGCAGTACTTC.

This clone was seen a single time. The genes are TRBV6-5 and TRBJ1-1; TRBD1 aligns across 7 bases. Germline-derived CDR1 and CDR2 are MNHEY and SVGAGI. The junction had 3 bases not matched to a gene; V was cut back by 5 bases and J by 3 bases. The CDR3 is made up of 13 amino acids. This chain's CDR3 is CASSQGQYTEAFF. CDR3 DNA: TGTGCCAGCAGTCAGGGACAGTACACTGAAGCTTTCTTT.

This rearrangement joins TRBV28 to TRBJ1-1; tentatively, D is TRBD1 (6 bases). Germline CDR1 and CDR2: MDHEN and SYDVKM. CDR3 length: 13 residues. Trimming removed 10 bases from V and 7 bases from J, with 19 bases in between. Here the CDR3 DNA reads TGTGCCACCAACTTTGGGACACCACGTGAAGCTTTCTTT. This encodes CATNFGTPREAFF.

The chain combines TRBV19 with TRBJ2-3; D is possibly TRBD1 (6 bases). Germline V CDR1 and CDR2: LNHDA, SQIVND (reference sequence). Trimming stripped 2 bases from V and 3 bases from J, with 12 bases between. The CDR3 runs 15 residues. CDR3 residues: CASSIQGSLTDTQYF. In DNA form, the CDR3 reads TGTGCCAGTAGTATACAGGGGAGTTTGACAGATACGCAGTATTTT.

For the CDR3, the DNA is TGTGCCAGCAGCGTACCGGACAGGGCCGCTGGAAACACCATATATTTT. Encoded protein: CASSVPDRAAGNTIYF. The chain combines TRBV9 with TRBJ1-3, with 8 bases aligning to TRBD1. V lost 1 base to trimming and J lost 2 bases; unmatched junction nucleotides: 5. The CDR3 covers 16 residues. The germline CDR1 and CDR2 sequences are SGDLS and YYNGEE.